This T cell receptor beta chain was obtained from a study of blood T cell repertoires in COVID-19 (TCRdb year 2020). At the level of the whole study: Samples from collaborators originated in the United States, Italy and Spain and spanned both the acute and convalescent phases of COVID-19. Subjects who had been exposed to COVID-19, were actively infected with it, or had recovered from it provided the deeply sampled blood TCRbeta repertoires that made up the dataset. The prospective study material was composed of cDNA or gDNA derived from T cells, B-cell-depleted T cells, or PBMCs. A de-identified subject ID, COVID-19 status, age in years and sex were almost always included in the sample metadata. The samples were drawn from two sources: the first 160 participants of the ongoing ImmuneRACE study, and some 1,300 subjects contributed by 6 global collaborators. A freely available public database, intended as a resource for researchers studying the immune response to SARS-CoV-2, is where the repertoires were released. HLA class I and class II types, where available, came from metadata supplied by the sample provider rather than from assay-based typing.

What the study reported, not specific to this receptor: Clinical and demographic metadata were provided uncurated, with the amount varying by source and participant.

CDR1 SEHNR and CDR2 FQNEAQ were looked up in the germline V gene (reference sequence). V loses 1 base of germline sequence and J loses 12 bases, and the interval between the two ends is 15 bases. The CDR3 runs 13 residues from the cysteine to the phenylalanine. Of all the DNA, just the CDR3 is kept, 39 bases in frame from base 1. As for this clone: This receptor's antigen is unknown. Base qualities are missing; no much larger clone stands one base away.

The collaborating institutions used their own protocols to collect whole blood in K2EDTA tubes. Collaborator samples were shipped for TCRbeta analysis as frozen whole blood, isolated PBMCs, or DNA extracted from either sample type. TCRbeta CDR3 regions were amplified from genomic DNA using the immunoSEQ Assay, a bias-controlled multiplex PCR. The authors' analysis ran thus. The number of nucleated cells in each sample was estimated from the amplification of reference gene primers within the assay. To quantify the absolute abundance of each unique TCRbeta CDR3 rearrangement, sequence reads were collapsed and filtered. For each sample, productive Simpson clonality was calculated by taking the square root of Simpson's diversity index across productive rearrangements. The immuneACCESS repertoire file appears here via TCRdb, limited to in-frame rearrangements. These files lack a portion of the clones; in checked studies, under half of the deficit traces to unresolved V genes, and the cause of the others is not known. That table supplies the V and J calls and clone size; D and trimming were determined from the DNA. The sample yields hundreds of thousands of clones; about 85% were counted once. The biggest ten clones account for roughly 3.4% of the sample.

The sequencing input was peripheral blood. The chain uses TRBV7-9 and TRBJ1-1; tentative D gene TRBD1, with 5 bases matching. The clonotype originates from a woman aged 18-29 years with acute or convalescent COVID-19. CDR3 protein: CASSLEANQGSFF. The nucleotide sequence is TGTGCCAGCAGCTTAGAAGCAAACCAGGGATCTTTCTTT. When the CDR3 is completed using the reference TRBV7-9 and TRBJ1-1 genes on either side, the full variable domain is DTGVSQNPRHKITKRGQNVTFRCDPISEHNRLYWYRQTLGQGPEFLTYFQNEAQLEKSRLLSDRFSAERPKGSFSTLEIQRTEQGDSAMYLCASSLEANQGSFFGQGTRLTVV.